This entry features one T cell receptor beta chain sequence. The record originates from a study of cytomegalovirus exposure and HLA in healthy donors. V shed 2 bases, J shed 2 bases, and the junction held 3 bases outside the gene matches. This CDR3 contains 14 residues. The V gene's germline CDR1 is WNHNN and CDR2 SYGVQD (reference sequence). Primers: 60 Vbeta forward and 13 Jbeta reverse. Original data processing: Per a later analysis, the number of unique TCR beta chains was some 82 million, of which 8.5 million to 11 million were shared. Generated by immunoSEQ multiplex PCR, the TCRdb table keeps only in-frame clones and is missing some. V and J calls and clone size come straight from that table; D and trimming were deduced from the DNA. The data show 110,000 to 150,000 clones, 60% to 85% seen once.

The origin of this receptor is a man aged 18 to 30 in good health and CMV-seronegative. This sequence joins TRBV10-1 and TRBJ2-7; 7 bases match TRBD1. The sample was PBMCs. The CDR3 region is CASSETGATYEQYF. The CDR3 region has the DNA TGCGCCAGCAGTGAGACAGGGGCTACCTACGAGCAGTACTTC.